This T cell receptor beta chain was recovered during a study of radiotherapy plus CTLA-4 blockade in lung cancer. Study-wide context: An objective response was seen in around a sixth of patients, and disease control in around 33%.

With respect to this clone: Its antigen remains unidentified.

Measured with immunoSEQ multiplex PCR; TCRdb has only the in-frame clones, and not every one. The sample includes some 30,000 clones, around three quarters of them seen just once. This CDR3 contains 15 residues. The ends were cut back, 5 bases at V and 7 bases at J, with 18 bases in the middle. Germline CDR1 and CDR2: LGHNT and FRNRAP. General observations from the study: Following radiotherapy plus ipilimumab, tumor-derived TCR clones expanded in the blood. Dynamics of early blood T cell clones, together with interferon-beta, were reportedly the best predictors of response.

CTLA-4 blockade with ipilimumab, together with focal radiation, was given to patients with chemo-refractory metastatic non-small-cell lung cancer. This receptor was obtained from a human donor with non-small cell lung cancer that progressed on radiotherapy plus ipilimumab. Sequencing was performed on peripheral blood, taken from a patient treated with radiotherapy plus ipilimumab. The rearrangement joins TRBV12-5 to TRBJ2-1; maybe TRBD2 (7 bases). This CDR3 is CASGPGLGGLNEQFF. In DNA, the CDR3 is TGTGCTAGTGGTCCTGGACTAGGGGGACTAAATGAGCAGTTCTTC.